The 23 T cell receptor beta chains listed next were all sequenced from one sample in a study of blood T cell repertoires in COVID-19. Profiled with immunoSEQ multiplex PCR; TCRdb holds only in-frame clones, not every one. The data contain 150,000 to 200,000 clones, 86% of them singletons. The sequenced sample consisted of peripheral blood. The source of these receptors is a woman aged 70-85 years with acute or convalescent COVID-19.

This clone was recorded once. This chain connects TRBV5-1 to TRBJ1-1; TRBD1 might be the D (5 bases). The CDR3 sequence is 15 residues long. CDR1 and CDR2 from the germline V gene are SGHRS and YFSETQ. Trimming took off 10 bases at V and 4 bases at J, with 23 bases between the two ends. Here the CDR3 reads CASNPSGQVGTEAFF. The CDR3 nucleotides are TGCGCCTCCAACCCTAGCGGACAAGTAGGCACTGAAGCTTTCTTT.

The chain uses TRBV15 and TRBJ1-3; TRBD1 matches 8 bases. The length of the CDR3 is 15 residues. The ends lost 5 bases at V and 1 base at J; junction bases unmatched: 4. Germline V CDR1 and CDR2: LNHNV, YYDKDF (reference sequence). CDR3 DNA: TGTGCCACCAGCCTTACAGGGGGATCTGGAAACACCATATATTTT. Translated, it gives CATSLTGGSGNTIYF.

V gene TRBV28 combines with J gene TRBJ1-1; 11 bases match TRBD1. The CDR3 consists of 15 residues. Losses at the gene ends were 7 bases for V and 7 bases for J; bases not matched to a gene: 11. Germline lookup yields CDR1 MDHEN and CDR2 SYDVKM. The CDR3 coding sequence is TGTGCCAGCACCCCCCCGGGGGGACAGGGGGGTGAAGCTTTCTTT. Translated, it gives CASTPPGGQGGEAFF.

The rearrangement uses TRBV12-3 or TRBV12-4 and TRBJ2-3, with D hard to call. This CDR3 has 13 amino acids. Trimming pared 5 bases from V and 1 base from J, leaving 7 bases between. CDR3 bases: TGTGCCAGCAGTCGGCAGGGCACAGATACGCAGTATTTT. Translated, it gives CASSRQGTDTQYF.

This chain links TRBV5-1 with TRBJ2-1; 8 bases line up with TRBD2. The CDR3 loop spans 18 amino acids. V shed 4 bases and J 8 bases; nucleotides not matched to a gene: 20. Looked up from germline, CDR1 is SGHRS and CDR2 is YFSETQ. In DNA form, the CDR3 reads TGCGCCAGCAGCCCAGACGGGTCGGGAGGGCCGATCCGACATGAGCAGTTCTTC. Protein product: CASSPDGSGGPIRHEQFF.

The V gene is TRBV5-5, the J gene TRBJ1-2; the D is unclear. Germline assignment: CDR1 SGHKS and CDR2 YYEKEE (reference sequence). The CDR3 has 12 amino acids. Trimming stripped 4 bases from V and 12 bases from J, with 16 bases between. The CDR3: CASSLDTLKDTF. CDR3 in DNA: TGTGCCAGCAGCCTCGACACACTTAAGGACACCTTC.

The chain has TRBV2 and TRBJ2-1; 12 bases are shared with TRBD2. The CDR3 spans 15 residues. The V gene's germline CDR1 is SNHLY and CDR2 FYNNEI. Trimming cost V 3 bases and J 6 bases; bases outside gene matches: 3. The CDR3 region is CASSETSGRRNEQFF. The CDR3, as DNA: TGTGCCAGCAGTGAGACTAGCGGGAGACGCAATGAGCAGTTCTTC.

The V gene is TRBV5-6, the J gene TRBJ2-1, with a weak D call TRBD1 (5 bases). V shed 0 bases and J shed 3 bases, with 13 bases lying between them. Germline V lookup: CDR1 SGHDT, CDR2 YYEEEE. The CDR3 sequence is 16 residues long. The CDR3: CASSLVRAGLYNEQFF. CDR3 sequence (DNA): TGTGCCAGCAGCTTGGTTCGGGCAGGGCTCTACAATGAGCAGTTCTTC.

The CDR3 sequence: CATLGGPGTGELFF. The CDR3 DNA follows: TGTGCCACCTTGGGGGGGCCTGGCACCGGGGAGCTGTTTTTT. This sequence joins TRBV27 and TRBJ2-2; D is perhaps TRBD2 (7 bases). The ends were cut back, 10 bases at V and 4 bases at J, with 16 bases in the middle. The germline V gene encodes CDR1 MNHEY and CDR2 SMNVEV (reference sequence). The CDR3 consists of 14 residues.

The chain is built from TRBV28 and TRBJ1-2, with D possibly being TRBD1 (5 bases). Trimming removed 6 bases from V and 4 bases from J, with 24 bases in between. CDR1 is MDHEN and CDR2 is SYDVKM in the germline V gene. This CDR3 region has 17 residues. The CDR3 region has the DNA TGTGCCAGCAGCCCAGTGGACAAATGGCGGTTGAGCTATGGCTACACCTTC. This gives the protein CASSPVDKWRLSYGYTF.

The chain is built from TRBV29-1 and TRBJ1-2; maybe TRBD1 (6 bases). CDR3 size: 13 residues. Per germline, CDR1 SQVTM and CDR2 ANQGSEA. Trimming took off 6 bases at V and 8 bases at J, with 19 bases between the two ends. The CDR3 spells CSVGGGADGGYTF. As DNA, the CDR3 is TGCAGCGTGGGAGGGGGGGCGGATGGCGGCTACACCTTC.

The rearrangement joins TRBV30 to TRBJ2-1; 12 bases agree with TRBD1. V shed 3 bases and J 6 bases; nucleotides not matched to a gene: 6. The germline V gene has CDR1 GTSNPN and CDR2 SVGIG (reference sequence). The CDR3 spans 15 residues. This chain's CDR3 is CAWRDRDRGLNEQFF. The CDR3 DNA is TGTGCCTGGAGGGACCGGGACAGGGGGCTCAATGAGCAGTTCTTC.

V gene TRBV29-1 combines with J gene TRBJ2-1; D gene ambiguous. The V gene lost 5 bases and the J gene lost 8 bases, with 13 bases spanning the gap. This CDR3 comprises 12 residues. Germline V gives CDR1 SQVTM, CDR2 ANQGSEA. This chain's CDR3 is CSVSPSSDEQFF. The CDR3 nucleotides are TGCAGCGTTTCCCCTAGTTCCGATGAGCAGTTCTTC.

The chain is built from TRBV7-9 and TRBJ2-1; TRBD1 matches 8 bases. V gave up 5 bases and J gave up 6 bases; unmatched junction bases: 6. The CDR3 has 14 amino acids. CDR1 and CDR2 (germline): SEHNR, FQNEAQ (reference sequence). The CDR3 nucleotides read TGTGCCAGCAGCCGAGGACAGGGAGTCAATGAGCAGTTCTTC. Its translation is CASSRGQGVNEQFF.

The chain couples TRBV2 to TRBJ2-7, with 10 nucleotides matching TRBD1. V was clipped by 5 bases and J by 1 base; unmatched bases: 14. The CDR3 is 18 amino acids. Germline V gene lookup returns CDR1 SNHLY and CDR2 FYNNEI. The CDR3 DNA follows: TGTGCCAGCAGTTCAGCCAGACGACAGGGGGCTTCTTCCTACGAGCAGTACTTC. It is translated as CASSSARRQGASSYEQYF. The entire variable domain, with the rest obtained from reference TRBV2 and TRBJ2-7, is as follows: EPEVTQTPSHQVTQMGQEVILRCVPISNHLYFYWYRQILGQKVEFLVSFYNNEISEKSEIFDDQFSVERPDGSNFTLKIRSTKLEDSAMYFCASSSARRQGASSYEQYFGPGTRLTVT.

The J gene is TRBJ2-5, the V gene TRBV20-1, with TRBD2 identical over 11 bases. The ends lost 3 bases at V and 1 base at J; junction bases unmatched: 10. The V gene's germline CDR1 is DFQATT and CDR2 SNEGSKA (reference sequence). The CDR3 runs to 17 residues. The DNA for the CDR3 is TGCAGTGCTAGTCTTAGCGGGGGGGTTGGGGTCCAAGAGACCCAGTACTTC. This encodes CSASLSGGVGVQETQYF.

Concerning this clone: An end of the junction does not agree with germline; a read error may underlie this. CDR3 amino acids: CASSQGRDYGYTF. The CDR3 bases are TGTGCCAGCAGTCAAGGGAGGGACTATGGCTACACCTTC. The chain couples TRBV3-1 (or the pseudogene TRBV3-2) to TRBJ1-2; D is undetermined. The CDR3 extends over 13 amino acids. The V gene's germline CDR1 is LGHDT and CDR2 YNNKEL (reference sequence).

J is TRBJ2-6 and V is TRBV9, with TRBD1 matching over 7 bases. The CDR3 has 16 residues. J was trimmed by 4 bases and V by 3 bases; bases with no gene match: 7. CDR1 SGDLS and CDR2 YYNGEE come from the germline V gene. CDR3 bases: TGTGCCAGCAGCGACCAGACAGGGCTGGGGGCCAACGTCCTGACTTTC. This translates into CASSDQTGLGANVLTF.

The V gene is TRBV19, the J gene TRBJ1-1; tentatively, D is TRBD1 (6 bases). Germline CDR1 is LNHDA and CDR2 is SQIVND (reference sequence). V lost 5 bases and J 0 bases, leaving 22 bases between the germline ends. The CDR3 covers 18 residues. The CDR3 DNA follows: TGTGCCAGTAGTCGCCAAGGGGACACTCGCCACCTGAACACTGAAGCTTTCTTT. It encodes CASSRQGDTRHLNTEAFF.

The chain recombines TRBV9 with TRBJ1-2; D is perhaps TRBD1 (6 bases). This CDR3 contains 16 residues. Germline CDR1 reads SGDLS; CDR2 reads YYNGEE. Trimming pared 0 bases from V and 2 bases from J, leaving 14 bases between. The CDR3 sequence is CASSVGIGTSNYGYTF. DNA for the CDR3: TGTGCCAGCAGCGTAGGTATTGGGACATCCAACTATGGCTACACCTTC.

CDR3 sequence reads: CASSRQGGGYTF. The CDR3 DNA is TGTGCCAGCTCCAGACAGGGCGGTGGCTACACCTTC. The V gene is TRBV18, the J gene TRBJ1-2; 7 bases match TRBD1. J was trimmed by 7 bases and V by 6 bases; bases with no gene match: 5. Germline assignment: CDR1 KGHSH and CDR2 LQKENI. The CDR3 is 12 amino acids.

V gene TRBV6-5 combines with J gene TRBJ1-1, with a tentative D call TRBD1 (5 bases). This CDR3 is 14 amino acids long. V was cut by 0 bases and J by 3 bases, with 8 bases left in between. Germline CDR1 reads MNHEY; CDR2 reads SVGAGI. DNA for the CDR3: TGTGCCAGCAGTTACTCGCGGGGGGACACTGAAGCTTTCTTT. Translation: CASSYSRGDTEAFF.

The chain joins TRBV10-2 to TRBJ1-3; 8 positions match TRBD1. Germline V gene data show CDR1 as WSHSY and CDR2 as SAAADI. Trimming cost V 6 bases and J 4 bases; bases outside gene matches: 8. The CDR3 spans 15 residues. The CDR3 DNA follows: TGCGCCAGCAGGGACAGGGCAGTATCCGGAAACACCATATATTTT. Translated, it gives CASRDRAVSGNTIYF.